This T cell receptor (beta chain) originates from a study of blood T cell repertoires in COVID-19. Whole-study context: Samples of COVID-19 (acute and convalescent) were obtained from the United States, Italy and Spain. In each case, the material was cDNA or gDNA derived from T cells, B-cell-depleted T cells, or PBMCs.

Some clones are missing from TCRdb's copy, which holds only in-frame ones; the method was immunoSEQ multiplex PCR. The sample has 230,000 or so clones, around 84% seen once; the top ten hold under 7%. V lost 6 bases and J lost 10; bases outside the gene matches: 11. The CDR3 consists of 13 residues. Looked up from germline, CDR1 is SEHNR and CDR2 is FQNEAQ (reference sequence). Participants came from around 25 US areas, aged roughly 18 to 89 years. Clinical history as reported by participants underpinned cohort assignment. The sample consisted of PBMCs or T cells enriched from blood (not recorded which). The TCR comes from a woman aged 45-59 years who had been exposed to COVID-19. The chain is built from TRBV7-9 and TRBJ2-7, with 8 bases lining up with TRBD1. The CDR3 region has the DNA TGTGCCAGCAGAGATCGAGGACAGGGCGTACAGTACTTC. It translates to CASRDRGQGVQYF. Drawing the rest from reference TRBV7-9 and TRBJ2-7, the complete variable domain is DTGVSQNPRHKITKRGQNVTFRCDPISEHNRLYWYRQTLGQGPEFLTYFQNEAQLEKSRLLSDRFSAERPKGSFSTLEIQRTEQGDSAMYLCASRDRGQGVQYFGPGTRLTVT.